Below, 18 T cell receptor beta chains from the same sample are listed, as sequenced in a study of early T cells in non-severe SARS-CoV-2 infection. TCRdb re-analysed the 5' RACE reads in MiXCR, keeping a single row per CDR3 protein. Here the sample spans about 80,000 distinct CDR3 sequences, 9% to 14% being singletons. What was sequenced was whole blood. These receptor sequences come from an adult who was a healthcare worker with PCR-confirmed SARS-CoV-2 infection or an uninfected control (not recorded which).

This clonotype was seen more than once but under ten times. The chain couples TRBV29-1 to TRBJ1-2, with a weak D call TRBD1 (5 bases). Germline V gene data show CDR1 as SQVTM and CDR2 as ANQGSEA. The CDR3 spans 14 residues. V lost 7 bases and J lost 0, with 15 bases in between. The CDR3 DNA sequence: TGCAGCGCTAACACAGGAGATTCTAACTATGGCTACACCTTC. This sequence encodes CSANTGDSNYGYTF.

This clonotype came up a few times. The chain employs TRBV29-1 and TRBJ1-5; D remains ambiguous. Germline V CDR1 and CDR2: SQVTM, ANQGSEA. V lost 5 bases and J lost 4, with 9 bases in between. The CDR3 has 12 amino acids. The chain's CDR3 is CSVHQENQPQHF. The CDR3 DNA follows: TGCAGCGTTCATCAGGAAAATCAGCCCCAGCATTTT.

This chain uses TRBV29-1 with TRBJ1-1; D is perhaps TRBD1 (5 bases). Trimming removed 7 bases from V and 0 bases from J, with 9 bases in between. The germline CDR1 and CDR2 sequences are SQVTM and ANQGSEA. This CDR3 comprises 12 residues. Here the CDR3 reads CSAWGMNTEAFF. The CDR3 nucleotides read TGCAGCGCATGGGGGATGAACACTGAAGCTTTCTTT.

The V gene is TRBV19, the J gene TRBJ2-5; D might be TRBD2 (5 bases). Germline-derived CDR1 and CDR2 are LNHDA and SQIVND (reference sequence). CDR3 length equals 15 residues. Trimming stripped 4 bases from V and 4 bases from J, with 16 bases between. This chain's CDR3 is CASSNGDTMGETQYF. CDR3 coding DNA: TGTGCCAGTAGTAACGGGGATACCATGGGAGAGACCCAGTACTTC.

This clonotype was detected a few times. V usage is TRBV27 and J usage is TRBJ2-2; D not certain. CDR1 is MNHEY and CDR2 is SMNVEV in the germline V gene (reference sequence). The CDR3 extends over 14 amino acids. Trimming pared 1 base from V and 1 base from J, leaving 4 bases between. As DNA, the CDR3 is TGTGCCAGCAGTTTATTAGGGAACACCGGGGAGCTGTTTTTT. Protein: CASSLLGNTGELFF.

The rearrangement uses TRBV12-3 or TRBV12-4 and TRBJ2-5; no clear D gene. This CDR3 contains 14 residues. V was shortened by 4 bases and J by 1 base, with 10 bases between the two germline ends. The CDR3 spells CASSSGRSQETQYF. CDR3 sequence (DNA): TGTGCCAGCAGTTCTGGACGGAGCCAAGAGACCCAGTACTTC.

The gene calls are TRBV12-3 or TRBV12-4 and TRBJ2-1, with TRBD2 identical over 8 bases. The CDR3 sequence is 14 residues long. Losses at the gene ends were 6 bases for V and 1 base for J; bases not matched to a gene: 2. The DNA for the CDR3 is TGTGCCAGCAGGCGGGGGGAATCCTACAATGAGCAGTTCTTC. It is translated as CASRRGESYNEQFF.

The chain's CDR3 is CASSSGEGMNTEAFF. The DNA of the CDR3 is TGCGCCAGCAGCTCCGGGGAGGGTATGAACACTGAAGCTTTCTTT. The V gene is TRBV5-1, the J gene TRBJ1-1; D remains unclear. CDR1 is SGHRS, CDR2 YFSETQ, per germline. The V end lost 3 bases, the J end lost 0 bases, and 12 bases lay between the germline ends. This CDR3 comprises 15 residues.

The chain joins TRBV15 to TRBJ2-3, with D perhaps matching TRBD2 (6 bases). The CDR3 is made up of 14 amino acids. With 1 base removed from V and 5 bases from J, the gap between germline ends came to 10 bases. Germline V gives CDR1 LNHNV, CDR2 YYDKDF (reference sequence). This CDR3 is CATSRAGVVDTQYF. In nucleotides, the CDR3 is TGTGCCACCAGCAGAGCGGGAGTAGTAGATACGCAGTATTTT.

This rearrangement joins TRBV20-1 to TRBJ2-1, with 8 bases that match TRBD2. Trimming removed 3 bases from V and 7 bases from J; junction bases left unmatched: 11. CDR1 and CDR2 (germline): DFQATT, SNEGSKA (reference sequence). The CDR3 length is 15 residues. CDR3 coding DNA: TGCAGTGCTAGGACCTGGACTAGCAGAGTGAATGAGCAGTTCTTC. Protein sequence: CSARTWTSRVNEQFF.

This clonotype was picked up many times. The chain couples TRBV28 to TRBJ2-4; 11 bases are a match to TRBD2. Germline V CDR1 and CDR2: MDHEN, SYDVKM. Losses at the gene ends were 7 bases for V and 5 bases for J; bases not matched to a gene: 10. This CDR3 contains 16 residues. In DNA, the CDR3 is TGTGCCAGCACCAAATCTGGGACTAGCGGCCAAAACATTCAGTACTTC. This translates into CASTKSGTSGQNIQYF.

This clonotype showed up many times. The chain recombines TRBV5-1 with TRBJ1-1; 7 positions agree with TRBD1. Germline values: CDR1 SGHRS, CDR2 YFSETQ. The ends lost 3 bases at V and 6 bases at J; junction bases unmatched: 14. This CDR3 comprises 16 residues. CDR3: CASSYLGPQGTAEAFF. The CDR3 DNA follows: TGCGCCAGCAGCTACCTTGGTCCCCAGGGGACAGCTGAAGCTTTCTTT. Using reference TRBV5-1 and TRBJ1-1 for the parts outside the CDR3, the full variable domain is KAGVTQTPRYLIKTRGQQVTLSCSPISGHRSVSWYQQTPGQGLQFLFEYFSETQRNKGNFPGRFSGRQFSNSRSEMNVSTLELGDSALYLCASSYLGPQGTAEAFFGQGTRLTVV.

At least ten counts were recorded for this clonotype. The chain carries TRBV20-1 and TRBJ2-7; D is possibly TRBD2 (5 bases). CDR1 DFQATT and CDR2 SNEGSKA come from the germline V gene (reference sequence). This CDR3 has 14 amino acids. Trimming pared 6 bases from V and 6 bases from J, leaving 21 bases between. The CDR3 sequence: CSAATGISGGEQYF. In nucleotides, the CDR3 is TGCAGTGCGGCGACCGGGATCTCCGGCGGCGAGCAGTACTTC.

This clonotype was counted only a few times. The chain combines TRBV11-3 with TRBJ2-1; D not certain. The CDR3 spans 13 residues. The ends were cut back, 5 bases at V and 4 bases at J, with 9 bases in the middle. The germline V gene encodes CDR1 SGHNT and CDR2 YENEEA. The CDR3 DNA follows: TGTGCCAGCAGCGGGAATCAATACAATGAGCAGTTCTTC. Translation gives CASSGNQYNEQFF. The variable domain in full, with the rest retrieved from reference TRBV11-3 and TRBJ2-1, is EAGVVQSPRYKIIEKKQPVAFWCNPISGHNTLYWYLQNLGQGPELLIRYENEEAVDDSQLPKDRFSAERLKGVDSTLKIQPAELGDSAVYLCASSGNQYNEQFFGPGTRLTVL.

V is TRBV10-1 and J is TRBJ2-1; D could derive from TRBD1 or TRBD2 (5 bases each). This CDR3 comprises 14 residues. Germline V gene lookup returns CDR1 WNHNN and CDR2 SYGVQD (reference sequence). V lost 7 bases and J lost 6, with 16 bases in between. This CDR3 reads CASMGTGTSNEQFF. Here the CDR3 DNA reads TGCGCCAGCATGGGGACCGGAACCTCCAATGAGCAGTTCTTC.

This sequence joins TRBV18 and TRBJ2-5; D unclear. The CDR3 is 14 residues long. Trimming left V 3 bases short and J 1 base short, with 9 bases between. Germline-derived CDR1 and CDR2 are KGHSH and LQKENI. The CDR3 region has the DNA TGTGCCAGCTCACCGGGGTCTATCCAAGAGACCCAGTACTTC. This translates into CASSPGSIQETQYF.

The chain links TRBV6-5 to TRBJ2-2; TRBD1 or TRBD2 may be the D gene (6 bases each). V lost 7 bases and J 4 bases, leaving 16 bases between the germline ends. Germline CDR1 MNHEY, CDR2 SVGAGI. The CDR3 runs to 15 residues. The CDR3 region has the DNA TGTGCCAGCAAGGGGGGAACTCCACTCACCGGGGAGCTGTTTTTT. It yields the protein CASKGGTPLTGELFF.

This rearrangement joins TRBV5-1 to TRBJ1-6; the D is unclear. V lost 0 bases to trimming and J lost 8 bases, with 15 bases between them. This CDR3 has 16 amino acids. Germline values: CDR1 SGHRS, CDR2 YFSETQ. The CDR3 nucleotides read TGCGCCAGCAGCTTGGCAAGGGAGGCCCAAGATTCACCCCTCCACTTT. Translation: CASSLAREAQDSPLHF.